This T cell receptor beta chain appears in the sequencing data of a study of blood T cell repertoires in COVID-19. Study in general: Donors in the United States, Italy and Spain gave samples during acute or convalescent COVID-19. PBMCs, B-cell-depleted T cells, or T cells were the source of the cDNA or gDNA that made up the material.

Germline CDR1 is SGHDT and CDR2 is YYEEEE. This CDR3 region has 14 residues. V lost 4 bases and J lost 3; bases outside the gene matches: 5. Per the authors' pipeline: Amplified reference gene primers provided the basis for estimating nucleated cell counts. The assay was immunoSEQ multiplex PCR, and TCRdb's table has in-frame clones only and misses some. That table furnishes V, J and clone size, whereas the DNA furnished D and trimming. This sample has 120,000 or so clones, with around four fifths found just once. Sequencing was carried out using peripheral blood. V and J are TRBV5-6 and TRBJ2-7; TRBD1 matches 9 bases. This sequence was found in an elderly man with active or convalescent COVID-19. The CDR3 region is CASSRGQGLYEQYF. The CDR3 nucleotides read TGTGCCAGCAGCCGCGGACAGGGGCTCTACGAGCAGTACTTC.